The 26 T cell receptor beta chains below come from one sample, sequenced in a study of CD8+ T cells in alopecia areata. Documented treatment: oral pan-JAK inhibitor, 5-10 mg twice daily. Once RNA had been extracted, it was reverse transcribed into cDNA to act as the sequencing template. The data were produced by immunoSEQ multiplex PCR, yet TCRdb's version contains in-frame clones alone and is incomplete. The profile shows about 220,000 clones, under 60% of them singletons. The specimen comprised CD4+ T cells sorted from blood, sampled at week 4, from a patient treated with tofacitinib. These receptors all come from a human donor with alopecia areata.

The chain couples TRBV30 to TRBJ1-5, with D tentatively TRBD1 (6 bases). Deletions cut 3 bases from V and 7 bases from J, with 19 bases between. The CDR3 covers 15 residues. Germline values: CDR1 GTSNPN, CDR2 SVGIG (reference sequence). In nucleotides, the CDR3 is TGTGCCTGGAGCGGACCAACACAGGGTGGGCAGCCCCAGCATTTT. Residues: CAWSGPTQGGQPQHF.

The chain carries TRBV7-2 and TRBJ1-5; D possibly corresponds to TRBD1 (5 bases). CDR1 SGHTA and CDR2 FQGNSA come from the germline V gene. The length of the CDR3 is 15 residues. The V and J ends lost 2 bases and 6 bases respectively, with 14 bases between them. The CDR3 reads CASSLWFRESQPQHF. The CDR3 DNA reads as TGTGCCAGCAGCTTATGGTTCAGGGAAAGTCAGCCCCAGCATTTT.

The rearrangement joins TRBV25-1 to TRBJ1-2; the D gene is possibly TRBD1 (5 bases). Trimming left V 8 bases short and J 3 bases short, with 13 bases between. This CDR3 is built from 13 residues. Germline CDR1 MGHDK, CDR2 SYGVNS. For the CDR3, the DNA is TGTGCCAGCCAGACAGCTACCGACTATGGCTACACCTTC. Translation: CASQTATDYGYTF.

The V gene is TRBV29-1, the J gene TRBJ2-3, with D perhaps assigned TRBD1 or TRBD2 (6 bases each). There are 13 residues in the CDR3. The V end lost 5 bases, the J end lost 3 bases, and 12 bases lay between the germline ends. The germline CDR1 and CDR2 sequences are SQVTM and ANQGSEA. DNA for the CDR3: TGCAGCGTTACAGGGAGGTTTACAGATACGCAGTATTTT. Amino acid sequence: CSVTGRFTDTQYF.

Comments on this clone: A read error may produce the germline difference seen at one junction end. The chain joins TRBV29-1 to TRBJ2-3; 13 bases agree with TRBD2. The CDR3 has 15 residues. Germline V gene sequence: CDR1 SQVTM, CDR2 ANQGSEA. As DNA, the CDR3 is TGCAGCGTTCAAGACAGGACTAGCGGGGGAGATACGCAGTATTTT. It yields the protein CSVQDRTSGGDTQYF.

This clone was counted a few times. The gene calls are TRBV15 and TRBJ1-2; tentative D call: TRBD1 (6 bases). CDR3 length equals 14 residues. V was trimmed by 4 bases and J by 4 bases, leaving 13 bases between them. Germline values: CDR1 LNHNV, CDR2 YYDKDF (reference sequence). The CDR3 region has the DNA TGTGCCACCAGCACCCCCGGGACAAGCTATGGCTACACCTTC. It specifies CATSTPGTSYGYTF.

The chain joins TRBV30 to TRBJ2-3; D gene unclear. CDR1 and CDR2 (germline): GTSNPN, SVGIG (reference sequence). V lost 5 bases and J lost 6, with 9 bases in between. The CDR3 has 11 residues. The CDR3 DNA is TGTGCCTGGGGGCAGGCGGATACGCAGTATTTT. It encodes CAWGQADTQYF. The variable domain in full, completed from reference TRBV30 and TRBJ2-3, reads SQTIHQWPATLVQPVGSPLSLECTVEGTSNPNLYWYRQAAGRGLQLLFYSVGIGQISSEVPQNLSASRPQDRQFILSSKKLLLSDSGFYLCAWGQADTQYFGPGTRLTVL.

The chain links TRBV19 to TRBJ2-7; D tentatively reads TRBD1 or TRBD2 (6 bases each). Germline V gene sequence: CDR1 LNHDA, CDR2 SQIVND (reference sequence). This CDR3 has 10 residues. Deletions cut 3 bases from V and 13 bases from J, with 10 bases between. The CDR3 is CASSMRGVYF. Here the CDR3 DNA reads TGTGCCAGTAGTATGAGGGGGGTCTACTTC.

V and J are TRBV2 and TRBJ1-5; D remains unclear. Germline CDR1 is SNHLY and CDR2 is FYNNEI. This CDR3 region has 15 residues. Trimming cost V 0 bases and J 4 bases, with 10 bases left between them. The CDR3 nucleotides are TGTGCCAGCAGTGAAGCGTGGTATGGGAATCAGCCCCAGCATTTT. It yields the protein CASSEAWYGNQPQHF.

The chain joins TRBV29-1 to TRBJ2-7; 7 bases fit TRBD1. Losses at the gene ends were 6 bases for V and 5 bases for J; bases not matched to a gene: 4. The CDR3 has 11 residues. CDR1 and CDR2 (germline): SQVTM, ANQGSEA. CDR3 nucleotides: TGCAGCGTCTACAGGGGTAACGAGCAGTACTTC. This codes for CSVYRGNEQYF.

V usage is TRBV30 and J usage is TRBJ1-2; no definite D call. Trimming left V 4 bases short and J 7 bases short, with 10 bases between. Germline assignment: CDR1 GTSNPN and CDR2 SVGIG (reference sequence). There are 11 residues in the CDR3. The CDR3 region is CAWKGSSGYTF. The CDR3 nucleotides read TGTGCCTGGAAAGGAAGTAGTGGCTACACCTTC.

This clone was seen more than once but under ten times. V gene TRBV7-2 combines with J gene TRBJ1-2, with D perhaps TRBD1 (6 bases). This CDR3 contains 15 residues. The ends were cut back, 4 bases at V and 6 bases at J, with 18 bases in the middle. Germline CDR1 SGHTA, CDR2 FQGNSA. The CDR3 spells CASSSQQGRSDGYTF. The DNA of the CDR3 is TGTGCCAGCAGCTCTCAACAGGGCAGGAGTGATGGCTACACCTTC.

This clone is a singleton in its sample. The rearrangement joins TRBV11-2 to TRBJ1-6; TRBD1 aligns across 7 bases. The CDR3 spans 16 residues. Germline assignment: CDR1 SGHAT and CDR2 FQNNGV. V dropped 1 base and J dropped 7; count of bases not matched to a gene: 7. Written as DNA, the CDR3 is TGTGCCAGCAGCTTAGGGCTGGACAGGACAAATTCACCCCTCCACTTT. Residues: CASSLGLDRTNSPLHF.

The gene calls are TRBV5-1 and TRBJ1-6; D not resolved. Germline loops: CDR1 SGHRS, CDR2 YFSETQ. This CDR3 is 16 amino acids long. V gave up 0 bases and J gave up 7 bases, with 14 bases separating them. The CDR3 here is CASSLESGNPNSPLHF. The DNA for the CDR3 is TGCGCCAGCAGCTTGGAGTCAGGCAACCCCAATTCACCCCTCCACTTT.

The chain combines TRBV4-3 with TRBJ1-2; D is ambiguous. Per germline, CDR1 LGHNA and CDR2 YSLEER. The CDR3 contains 14 residues. The ends were cut back, 1 base at V and 4 bases at J, with 10 bases in the middle. The CDR3 is CASSQVQVAYGYTF. CDR3 DNA: TGCGCCAGCAGCCAAGTTCAGGTTGCCTATGGCTACACCTTC.

This clone was seen a handful of times. The rearrangement links TRBV2 to TRBJ1-5; D uncertain. Germline V lookup: CDR1 SNHLY, CDR2 FYNNEI. The V and J ends lost 6 bases and 5 bases respectively, with 14 bases between them. The CDR3 has 14 residues. CDR3 in amino acids: CASRVEGGDQPQHF. The CDR3 nucleotides are TGTGCCAGCAGGGTGGAGGGCGGGGATCAGCCCCAGCATTTT.

This clone was seen more than once but under ten times. The V call is TRBV7-2, the J call TRBJ2-3, with D perhaps TRBD1 (6 bases). Trimming took 5 bases from V and 7 from J, leaving 10 bases between them. Per germline, CDR1 SGHTA and CDR2 FQGNSA. This CDR3 region has 12 residues. CDR3 amino acids: CASSPQGNTQYF. In DNA, the CDR3 is TGTGCCAGCAGCCCGCAGGGGAATACGCAGTATTTT.

The rearrangement uses TRBV30 and TRBJ2-7; the match to TRBD1 covers 7 bases. Germline V gene lookup returns CDR1 GTSNPN and CDR2 SVGIG (reference sequence). The CDR3 is 12 residues long. V lost 7 bases, J lost 2 bases, and 5 bases stayed unmatched. The CDR3 DNA reads as TGTGCCTACAGGGGTTTGACCTACGAGCAGTACTTC. Translated, it gives CAYRGLTYEQYF.

This chain links TRBV25-1 with TRBJ2-7; 10 bases line up with TRBD2. V was clipped by 4 bases and J by 0 bases; unmatched bases: 6. This CDR3 spans 16 amino acids. Germline assignment: CDR1 MGHDK and CDR2 SYGVNS. CDR3 loop: CASSAGLAASSYEQYF. The CDR3 region has the DNA TGTGCCAGCAGTGCTGGACTAGCGGCGAGCTCCTACGAGCAGTACTTC.

V usage is TRBV5-6 and J usage is TRBJ1-1, with 8 positions matching TRBD1. V shed 3 bases, J shed 1 base, and the junction held 11 bases outside the gene matches. Germline lookup yields CDR1 SGHDT and CDR2 YYEEEE. The CDR3 has 17 amino acids. The CDR3 coding sequence is TGTGCCAGCAGCTGGACAGGGTATGACGTCAGGAACACTGAAGCTTTCTTT. Translating gives CASSWTGYDVRNTEAFF. Full variable domain (missing parts from reference TRBV5-6 and TRBJ1-1): DAGVTQSPTHLIKTRGQQVTLRCSPKSGHDTVSWYQQALGQGPQFIFQYYEEEERQRGNFPDRFSGHQFPNYSSELNVNALLLGDSALYLCASSWTGYDVRNTEAFFGQGTRLTVV.

The sample holds one count of this clone. The chain couples TRBV4-1 to TRBJ2-6; D gene uncertain. The CDR3 is made up of 16 amino acids. Per germline, CDR1 MGHRA and CDR2 YSYEKL. Trimming took off 2 bases at V and 0 bases at J, with 8 bases between the two ends. CDR3 sequence (DNA): TGCGCCAGCAGCCAATCTTGGAGCTCTGGGGCCAACGTCCTGACTTTC. Translated: CASSQSWSSGANVLTF.

The chain combines TRBV29-1 with TRBJ1-2, with a tentative D call TRBD1 (6 bases). The CDR3 length is 14 residues. V lost 4 bases, J lost 2 bases, and 14 bases lay in between. Germline V gene lookup returns CDR1 SQVTM and CDR2 ANQGSEA. The CDR3 loop is CSVGPRQGNYGYTF. Here the CDR3 DNA reads TGCAGCGTTGGTCCCCGGCAGGGGAACTATGGCTACACCTTC.

This rearrangement joins TRBV27 to TRBJ1-2; D not certain. V lost 4 bases, J lost 2 bases, and 8 bases lay in between. Germline V lookup: CDR1 MNHEY, CDR2 SMNVEV (reference sequence). This CDR3 has 13 amino acids. The CDR3 DNA reads TGTGCCAGCAGTTCCGGACGGAACTATGGCTACACCTTC. Translated, it gives CASSSGRNYGYTF.

The chain uses TRBV5-6 and TRBJ2-7, with D possibly being TRBD2 (5 bases). CDR1 is SGHDT, CDR2 YYEEEE, per germline. V lost 4 bases to trimming and J lost 5 bases, with 13 bases between them. The CDR3 has 13 amino acids. As DNA, the CDR3 is TGTGCCAGCAGCCCATGGGAGACTCACGAGCAGTACTTC. This encodes CASSPWETHEQYF.

A few counts support this clone. V gene TRBV29-1 combines with J gene TRBJ2-6; no definite D call. With 4 bases removed from V and 2 bases from J, the gap between germline ends came to 6 bases. The CDR3 extends over 13 amino acids. The germline gives CDR1 SQVTM, CDR2 ANQGSEA. The CDR3 loop is CSVVPTGANVLTF. Here the CDR3 DNA reads TGCAGCGTTGTTCCTACTGGGGCCAACGTCCTGACTTTC.

J is TRBJ1-2 and V is TRBV6-5; D not resolved. CDR1 is MNHEY and CDR2 is SVGAGI in the germline V gene. The length of the CDR3 is 13 residues. V dropped 8 bases and J dropped 4 bases, with 14 bases sitting between them. CDR3 in DNA: TGTGCCAGCGTTCGCCCCTGGCCCTATGGCTACACCTTC. It yields the protein CASVRPWPYGYTF.